This entry lists 28 T cell receptor beta chains sequenced from one sample in a study of Graves' ophthalmopathy and Graves' hyperthyroidism. TCR beta CDR3 amplification used RNA transcripts. The workflow started with a first-round RT-PCR run with HTBI primers and then moved on to a second-round multiplex PCR. MiXCR, applied by TCRdb to the multiplex PCR reads, yields one record per CDR3 protein. The sample has 220,000 or so distinct CDR3 sequences; 20% to 25% are singletons. The sample consisted of peripheral blood. The receptors were gathered from a woman aged 50 to 60 with Graves' ophthalmopathy.

This clonotype occurred many times. The chain uses TRBV7-2 and TRBJ2-7; D unresolved. Germline-derived CDR1 and CDR2 are SGHTA and FQGNSA. This CDR3 has 16 residues. The germline V and J ends were trimmed by 0 bases and 5 bases, with 17 bases remaining between them. As DNA, the CDR3 is TGTGCCAGCAGCTTAGCTTTGAGTCTCCGCCAACACGAGCAGTACTTC. Translated: CASSLALSLRQHEQYF. Complete variable domain (other parts from reference TRBV7-2 and TRBJ2-7): GAGVSQSPSNKVTEKGKDVELRCDPISGHTALYWYRQSLGQGLEFLIYFQGNSAPDKSGLPSDRFSAERTGGSVSTLTIQRTQQEDSAVYLCASSLALSLRQHEQYFGPGTRLTVT.

The chain recombines TRBV27 with TRBJ2-5; unclear D gene. This CDR3 is built from 14 residues. CDR1 and CDR2 from the germline V gene are MNHEY and SMNVEV (reference sequence). The V end was cut by 6 bases, the J end by 2 bases, with 13 bases between. In DNA, the CDR3 is TGTGCCAGCAGCCCCCTGACGGAACAAGAGACCCAGTACTTC. Protein: CASSPLTEQETQYF.

This clonotype has at least ten counts. The gene calls are TRBV5-5 and TRBJ2-5, with TRBD2 as a possible D gene (5 bases). CDR3 size: 17 residues. The V gene's germline CDR1 is SGHKS and CDR2 YYEKEE (reference sequence). V lost 5 bases to trimming and J lost 1 base, with 21 bases between them. CDR3 in amino acids: CASRPGSGNSGQETQYF. As DNA, the CDR3 is TGTGCCAGCAGACCGGGCTCCGGGAATAGTGGCCAAGAGACCCAGTACTTC. Using reference TRBV5-5 and TRBJ2-5 for the parts outside the CDR3, the full variable domain is DAGVTQSPTHLIKTRGQQVTLRCSPISGHKSVSWYQQVLGQGPQFIFQYYEKEERGRGNFPDRFSARQFPNYSSELNVNALLLGDSALYLCASRPGSGNSGQETQYFGPGTRLLVL.

This clonotype has ten or more counts. The rearrangement uses TRBV27 and TRBJ2-5, with 10 bases fitting TRBD2. The CDR3 is 15 residues long. The germline CDR1 and CDR2 sequences are MNHEY and SMNVEV (reference sequence). The V gene end was trimmed by 7 bases and the J gene end by 5 bases; junction bases not matched to a gene: 10. DNA of the CDR3: TGTGCCAGCAAGAAGGAGCTAGCGGGAGAGGAGACCCAGTACTTC. Translated: CASKKELAGEETQYF.

The chain recombines TRBV12-3 or TRBV12-4 with TRBJ2-7, with TRBD2 matching 7 bases. J lost 4 bases, V lost 6 bases, and 6 bases had no gene match. The CDR3 is 13 residues long. CDR3 nucleotide sequence: TGTGCCAGCAGGGGGGACGGGGGGTACGAGCAGTACTTC. Translating gives CASRGDGGYEQYF.

V and J are TRBV7-3 and TRBJ1-6; D ambiguous. The V gene lost 4 bases and the J gene lost 9 bases, with 10 bases spanning the gap. This CDR3 contains 13 residues. Germline assignment: CDR1 SGHTA and CDR2 FQGTGA. Here the CDR3 reads CASSSIGGSPLHF. CDR3 nucleotides: TGTGCCAGCAGCTCAATCGGCGGTTCACCCCTCCACTTT.

The chain employs TRBV27 and TRBJ1-1, with D perhaps matching TRBD1 (6 bases). There are 14 residues in the CDR3. The germline CDR1 and CDR2 sequences are MNHEY and SMNVEV (reference sequence). Trimming took off 8 bases at V and 4 bases at J, with 17 bases between the two ends. The CDR3 loop reads CASGGSGGLTEAFF. CDR3 DNA sequence: TGTGCCAGCGGGGGGTCCGGGGGGCTCACTGAAGCTTTCTTT.

This clonotype appeared a few times. A read error is possible here, since a much larger clone lies one base away. J is TRBJ2-7 and V is TRBV20-1; TRBD2 might be the D (6 bases). With 3 bases removed from V and 1 base from J, the gap between germline ends came to 7 bases. Germline values: CDR1 DFQATT, CDR2 SNEGSKA (reference sequence). CDR3 size: 12 residues. The CDR3 DNA follows: TGCAGTGCTAGCGGGAGTTCCTACGAGCAGTACTTC. Its protein product is CSASGSSYEQYF.

This clonotype has at least ten counts. This chain joins TRBV6-2 or TRBV6-3 and TRBJ1-1; D ambiguous. From germline, CDR1 is MNHEY and CDR2 SVGEGT. Trimming stripped 0 bases from V and 4 bases from J, with 24 bases between. This CDR3 is built from 19 residues. The CDR3 spells CASSYSFVRSGLAGTEAFF. In DNA form, the CDR3 reads TGTGCCAGCAGTTACTCGTTCGTTCGTTCGGGGTTGGCTGGCACTGAAGCTTTCTTT.

This clonotype was recorded at least ten times. CDR3 DNA sequence: TGTGCCAGCAGTGAAGGGACTAGCGGGAGTCTTGAGACCCAGTACTTC. It encodes CASSEGTSGSLETQYF. The gene calls are TRBV6-1 and TRBJ2-5; 13 positions match TRBD2. The junction had 4 bases not matched to a gene; V was cut back by 1 base and J by 5 bases. CDR1 is MNHNS and CDR2 is SASEGT in the germline V gene. The CDR3 sequence is 16 residues long.

This rearrangement joins TRBV20-1 to TRBJ2-7; 9 positions match TRBD2. This CDR3 has 16 amino acids. Germline loops: CDR1 DFQATT, CDR2 SNEGSKA (reference sequence). Trimming took 0 bases from V and 2 from J; bases not matched to a gene: 8. The CDR3 loop is CSARDPWSGRPYEQYF. Here the CDR3 DNA reads TGCAGTGCTAGAGACCCTTGGAGCGGGAGGCCCTACGAGCAGTACTTC.

The rearrangement joins TRBV28 to TRBJ1-3; 9 bases agree with TRBD1. The CDR3 extends over 16 amino acids. The J segment lost 4 bases and the V segment lost 3 bases, leaving 7 bases of the junction unmatched. The germline V gene encodes CDR1 MDHEN and CDR2 SYDVKM. Here the CDR3 DNA reads TGTGCCAGCAGTTTGGAACAGGGGGCTGGGGGAAACACCATATATTTT. Translated, it gives CASSLEQGAGGNTIYF. Full variable domain (rest looked up from reference TRBV28 and TRBJ1-3): DVKVTQSSRYLVKRTGEKVFLECVQDMDHENMFWYRQDPGLGLRLIYFSYDVKMKEKGDIPEGYSVSREKKERFSLILESASTNQTSMYLCASSLEQGAGGNTIYFGEGSWLTVV.

This clonotype was detected ten times or more. The V call is TRBV24-1, the J call TRBJ2-6; no clear D gene. With 7 bases removed from V and 2 bases from J, the gap between germline ends came to 23 bases. Germline CDR1 is KGHDR and CDR2 is SFDVKD. The length of the CDR3 is 19 residues. The CDR3, as DNA: TGTGCCACCAGCCCTATCCCCGGCGGCGAGGAGACTGGGGCCAACGTCCTGACTTTC. Its protein product is CATSPIPGGEETGANVLTF.

This clonotype was counted many times. The chain uses TRBV4-2 and TRBJ2-6; weak D call: TRBD1 (5 bases). Germline CDR1 and CDR2: LGHNA and YNFKEQ. Trimming removed 6 bases from V and 1 base from J, with 10 bases in between. The CDR3 is made up of 15 amino acids. The CDR3 DNA reads as TGTGCCAGCAGTCGACGACAGTCTGGGGCCAACGTCCTGACTTTC. This codes for CASSRRQSGANVLTF.

This clonotype was seen many times. The chain couples TRBV6-5 to TRBJ2-7; the D gene is possibly TRBD1 (5 bases). This CDR3 has 14 residues. V lost 0 bases and J 4 bases, leaving 10 bases between the germline ends. Germline V CDR1 and CDR2: MNHEY, SVGAGI. The CDR3 region is CASSYSTERYEQYF. CDR3 nucleotide sequence: TGTGCCAGCAGTTACTCGACAGAACGGTACGAGCAGTACTTC.

At least ten counts were recorded for this clonotype. The rearrangement joins TRBV28 to TRBJ2-4; TRBD2 aligns across 15 bases. This CDR3 spans 18 amino acids. The ends lost 2 bases at V and 7 bases at J; junction bases unmatched: 9. Germline V gives CDR1 MDHEN, CDR2 SYDVKM. The CDR3: CASSLGLAGGRNRNIQYF. In DNA, the CDR3 is TGTGCCAGCAGTTTAGGACTAGCGGGAGGGCGGAACAGGAACATTCAGTACTTC. Supplemented by reference TRBV28 and TRBJ2-4, the full variable domain reads DVKVTQSSRYLVKRTGEKVFLECVQDMDHENMFWYRQDPGLGLRLIYFSYDVKMKEKGDIPEGYSVSREKKERFSLILESASTNQTSMYLCASSLGLAGGRNRNIQYFGAGTRLSVL.

This clonotype was found many times. The rearrangement joins TRBV6-1 to TRBJ1-2; maybe TRBD1 (5 bases). CDR1 is MNHNS, CDR2 SASEGT, per germline. The CDR3 is 16 amino acids. V lost 6 bases and J lost 2, with 19 bases in between. CDR3 in amino acids: CASRGRGGDTNYGYTF. CDR3 sequence (DNA): TGTGCCAGCAGGGGGAGGGGAGGGGATACAAACTATGGCTACACCTTC.

A word on this clonotype: A much larger clone lies a single base off, so this may be a read error. The chain is built from TRBV12-3 or TRBV12-4 and TRBJ1-3; D remains ambiguous. Trimming took 7 bases from V and 7 from J, leaving 11 bases between them. CDR3 length: 12 amino acids. The CDR3 spells CASNLAGNTIYF. The CDR3 nucleotides read TGTGCCAGCAACCTGGCCGGCAACACCATATATTTT.

This clonotype was recorded many times. V usage is TRBV4-1 and J usage is TRBJ1-5, with unresolved D. V lost 4 bases, J lost 9 bases, and 19 bases lay in between. The length of the CDR3 is 15 residues. Germline CDR1 is MGHRA and CDR2 is YSYEKL. The CDR3 protein is CASSPNPDTPWPQHF. DNA for the CDR3: TGCGCCAGCAGCCCAAACCCCGACACCCCATGGCCCCAGCATTTT.

Ten or more counts support this clonotype. This rearrangement joins TRBV6-2 or TRBV6-3 to TRBJ2-4, with TRBD2 matching 7 bases. J lost 8 bases, V lost 6 bases, and 13 bases had no gene match. Germline V CDR1 and CDR2: MNHEY, SVGEGT. This CDR3 comprises 15 residues. The CDR3 coding sequence is TGTGCCAGCAGCGGGCGGGAGCGCGGTTGGGACATTCAGTACTTC. Translated: CASSGRERGWDIQYF.

This clonotype was seen repeatedly, ten times or more. V and J are TRBV7-2 and TRBJ1-5, with a weak D call TRBD1 (6 bases). Trimming stripped 3 bases from V and 7 bases from J, with 10 bases between. The germline V gene encodes CDR1 SGHTA and CDR2 FQGNSA. This CDR3 comprises 13 residues. DNA of the CDR3: TGTGCCAGCAGCTTTATCCAGGGGCAGCCCCAGCATTTT. This codes for CASSFIQGQPQHF.

This clonotype came up many times. J is TRBJ2-7 and V is TRBV5-1; 12 bases are shared with TRBD2. The CDR3 has 17 residues. Per the germline V gene, CDR1 is SGHRS and CDR2 is YFSETQ. The V gene end was trimmed by 4 bases and the J gene end by 2 bases; junction bases not matched to a gene: 10. As DNA, the CDR3 is TGCGCCAGCAGCCCGATGACTAGCGGGAGACCCGCCTACGAGCAGTACTTC. Its translation: CASSPMTSGRPAYEQYF.

In this sample, this clonotype turned up many times. The chain joins TRBV30 to TRBJ1-2, with D unresolved. The ends were cut back, 0 bases at V and 6 bases at J, with 5 bases in the middle. This CDR3 is built from 11 residues. Per germline, CDR1 GTSNPN and CDR2 SVGIG (reference sequence). The CDR3 DNA is TGTGCCTGGAGTGTATGGGATGGCTACACCTTC. This translates into CAWSVWDGYTF. The whole variable domain, remainder taken from reference TRBV30 and TRBJ1-2, is SQTIHQWPATLVQPVGSPLSLECTVEGTSNPNLYWYRQAAGRGLQLLFYSVGIGQISSEVPQNLSASRPQDRQFILSSKKLLLSDSGFYLCAWSVWDGYTFGSGTRLTVV.

At least ten counts were recorded for this clonotype. The chain uses TRBV7-2 and TRBJ1-5, with 9 bases aligning to TRBD1. The CDR3 covers 14 residues. The J segment lost 9 bases and the V segment lost 5 bases, leaving 8 bases of the junction unmatched. Germline loops: CDR1 SGHTA, CDR2 FQGNSA. In DNA, the CDR3 is TGTGCCAGCAGCAGGGACAGGGTGGATCCGCCCCAGCATTTT. It translates to CASSRDRVDPPQHF.

Ten or more counts support this clonotype. In nucleotides, the CDR3 is TGTGCCACTCTAAGGCCGCCAGAGACCCAGTACTTC. Translation gives CATLRPPETQYF. The rearrangement links TRBV6-5 to TRBJ2-5; D remains ambiguous. V gave up 10 bases and J gave up 4 bases, with 13 bases separating them. The CDR3 covers 12 residues. The germline gives CDR1 MNHEY, CDR2 SVGAGI.

This clonotype was detected only a few times. This chain uses TRBV3-1 with TRBJ1-1; 9 bases match TRBD1. With V trimmed by 0 bases and J by 5 bases, 13 bases remained unmatched. This CDR3 comprises 18 residues. The germline V gene has CDR1 LGHDT and CDR2 YNNKEL (reference sequence). The CDR3, as DNA: TGTGCCAGCAGCCAAGATCTGGGCGCCGGACAGGGGCGGACTGAAGCTTTCTTT. Amino acids: CASSQDLGAGQGRTEAFF.

Many counts were recorded for this clonotype. J is TRBJ1-5 and V is TRBV2, with 11 bases lining up with TRBD1. V trimming: 8 bases; J trimming: 3 bases; junction bases outside the gene matches: 6. This CDR3 is built from 15 residues. Per germline, CDR1 SNHLY and CDR2 FYNNEI. CDR3 region: CASRGTGGNNQPQHF. The CDR3 DNA reads TGTGCCAGCCGCGGGACAGGGGGTAACAATCAGCCCCAGCATTTT.

This clonotype occurred many times. The V gene is TRBV7-2, the J gene TRBJ1-1; no firm D call. V was cut by 6 bases and J by 4 bases, with 12 bases left in between. The CDR3 runs 13 residues. The germline gives CDR1 SGHTA, CDR2 FQGNSA. DNA of the CDR3: TGTGCCAGCAGAGTTGGTATGTCCACTGAAGCTTTCTTT. Translated, it gives CASRVGMSTEAFF.